The 8 T cell receptor beta chains below were found in one sample sequenced in a study of shared clonotypes between healthy human individuals. Using immunoSEQ multiplex PCR, the repertoire was profiled, and TCRdb retains in-frame clones only, with some absent. Of approximately 500,000 clones listed, 96% are singletons. What was sequenced was naive CD4+ T cells sorted from blood. Documented subset: CD45RA+ positively selected. The receptors come from a woman in her 30s in good health.

This sequence joins TRBV19 and TRBJ2-1; D is uncertain. The V and J ends lost 3 bases and 7 bases respectively, with 7 bases between them. Germline V gene data show CDR1 as LNHDA and CDR2 as SQIVND (reference sequence). This CDR3 contains 12 residues. CDR3 nucleotide sequence: TGTGCCAGTAGTATGAGAGCTAATGAGCAGTTCTTC. Protein product: CASSMRANEQFF.

The chain joins TRBV4-1 to TRBJ2-5; TRBD2 agrees at 9 bases. V lost 4 bases, J lost 3 bases, and 6 bases stayed unmatched. The CDR3 length is 15 residues. Germline V gives CDR1 MGHRA, CDR2 YSYEKL. The DNA of the CDR3 is TGCGCCAGCAGCCTCGGCCGGACTAGCGAAGAGACCCAGTACTTC. Translating gives CASSLGRTSEETQYF.

The chain has TRBV2 and TRBJ1-2, with 8 positions matching TRBD1. Germline V CDR1 and CDR2: SNHLY, FYNNEI. This CDR3 is built from 14 residues. The junction had 7 bases not matched to a gene; V was cut back by 6 bases and J by 4 bases. The CDR3 sequence is CASSGQGAIYGYTF. CDR3 DNA: TGTGCCAGCAGCGGCCAGGGGGCCATCTATGGCTACACCTTC.

The chain uses TRBV18 and TRBJ1-2; 8 bases agree with TRBD1. Trimming cost V 2 bases and J 8 bases; bases outside gene matches: 7. Germline V CDR1 and CDR2: KGHSH, LQKENI. This CDR3 has 14 amino acids. CDR3 DNA: TGTGCCAGCTCACCAAGGGGACAGGTAACAGGCTACACCTTC. Its protein is CASSPRGQVTGYTF.

This chain links TRBV28 with TRBJ1-2; 10 bases map to TRBD1. The CDR3 consists of 14 residues. Per the germline V gene, CDR1 is MDHEN and CDR2 is SYDVKM. V was pared by 4 bases and J by 4 bases, with 3 bases of the junction left unmatched. Here the CDR3 DNA reads TGTGCCAGCAGTTCCGGGACAGGGGTCTATGGCTACACCTTC. Residues: CASSSGTGVYGYTF.

The rearrangement joins TRBV19 to TRBJ1-5, with a tentative D call TRBD1 (5 bases). Germline V lookup: CDR1 LNHDA, CDR2 SQIVND (reference sequence). The germline V and J ends were trimmed by 3 bases and 11 bases, with 11 bases remaining between them. The CDR3 sequence is 12 residues long. CDR3 loop: CASSIQGTTQHF. CDR3 DNA: TGTGCCAGTAGTATCCAGGGTACGACCCAGCATTTT.

In its sample, this clone was seen once. The chain couples TRBV4-2 to TRBJ1-1, with 7 nucleotides matching TRBD1. Trimming at V came to 4 bases and at J to 6 bases, leaving 14 bases not matched to a gene. CDR1 is LGHNA, CDR2 YNFKEQ, per germline. This CDR3 region has 16 residues. The CDR3 loop reads CASSRRARQGKAEAFF. Here the CDR3 DNA reads TGTGCCAGCAGCCGACGGGCCCGACAGGGCAAAGCTGAAGCTTTCTTT.

V is TRBV5-1 and J is TRBJ2-5; 7 bases map to TRBD1. Judging by the DNA end, TRBJ2-7 fits better; the J call may be wrong. CDR3 size: 13 residues. The germline V gene has CDR1 SGHRS and CDR2 YFSETQ. The CDR3 is CASSSDRAYEQYF. The CDR3 DNA is TGCGCCAGCAGCTCAGACAGGGCCTACGAGCAGTACTTC.